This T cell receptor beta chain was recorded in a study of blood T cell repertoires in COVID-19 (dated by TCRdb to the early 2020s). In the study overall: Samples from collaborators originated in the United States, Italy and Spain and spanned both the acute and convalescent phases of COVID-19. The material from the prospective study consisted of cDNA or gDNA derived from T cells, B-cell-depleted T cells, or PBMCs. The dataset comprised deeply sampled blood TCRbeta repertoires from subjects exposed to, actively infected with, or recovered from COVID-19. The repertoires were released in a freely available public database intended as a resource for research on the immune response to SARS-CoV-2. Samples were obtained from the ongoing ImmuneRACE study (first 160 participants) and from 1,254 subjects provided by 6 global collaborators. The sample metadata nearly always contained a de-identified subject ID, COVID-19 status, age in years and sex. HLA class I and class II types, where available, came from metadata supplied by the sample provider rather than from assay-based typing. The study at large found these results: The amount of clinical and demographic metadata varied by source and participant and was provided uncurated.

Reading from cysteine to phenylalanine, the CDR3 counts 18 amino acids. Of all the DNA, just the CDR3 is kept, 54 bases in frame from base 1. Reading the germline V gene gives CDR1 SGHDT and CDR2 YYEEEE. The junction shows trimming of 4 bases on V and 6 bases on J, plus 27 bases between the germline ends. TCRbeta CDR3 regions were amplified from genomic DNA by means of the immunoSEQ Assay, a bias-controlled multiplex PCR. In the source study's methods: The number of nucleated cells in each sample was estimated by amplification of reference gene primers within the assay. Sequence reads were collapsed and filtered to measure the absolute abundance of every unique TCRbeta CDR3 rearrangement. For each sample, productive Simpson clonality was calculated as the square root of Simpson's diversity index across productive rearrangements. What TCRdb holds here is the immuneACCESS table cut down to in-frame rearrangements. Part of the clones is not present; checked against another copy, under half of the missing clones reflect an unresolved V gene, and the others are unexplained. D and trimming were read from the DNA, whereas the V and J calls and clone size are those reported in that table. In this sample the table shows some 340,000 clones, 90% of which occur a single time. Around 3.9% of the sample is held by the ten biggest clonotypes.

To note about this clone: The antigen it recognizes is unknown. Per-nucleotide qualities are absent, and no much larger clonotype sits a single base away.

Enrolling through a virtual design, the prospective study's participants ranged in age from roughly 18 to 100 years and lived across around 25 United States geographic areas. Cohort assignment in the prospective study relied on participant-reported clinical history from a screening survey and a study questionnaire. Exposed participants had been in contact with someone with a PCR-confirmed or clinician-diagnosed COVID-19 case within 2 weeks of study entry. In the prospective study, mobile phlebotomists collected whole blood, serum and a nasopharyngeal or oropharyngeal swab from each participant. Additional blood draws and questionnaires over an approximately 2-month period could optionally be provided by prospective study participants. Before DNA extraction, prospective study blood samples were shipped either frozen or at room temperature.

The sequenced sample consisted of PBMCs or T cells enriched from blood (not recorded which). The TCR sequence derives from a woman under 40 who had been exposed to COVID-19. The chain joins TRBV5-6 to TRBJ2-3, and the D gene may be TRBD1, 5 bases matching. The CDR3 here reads CASSGLGKGRKISDTQYF. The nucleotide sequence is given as TGTGCCAGCAGCGGGTTGGGGAAGGGGCGAAAGATAAGTGATACGCAGTATTTT.